Reported below is one T cell receptor beta chain. Only in-frame clones appear in the TCRdb table, and some are missing; sequencing was by immunoSEQ multiplex PCR. The sample has roughly 48,000 clones, more than 70% seen once. This sample was taken from a study of memory CD4+ T cells and cytomegalovirus serostatus. The sort gate was single viable CD3+CD4+CD8-CD45RO+ cells for memory CD4+ T cells. V was trimmed by 8 bases and J by 0 bases, leaving 14 bases between them. Per germline, CDR1 GTSNPN and CDR2 SVGIG (reference sequence). The CDR3 length is 15 residues. This rearrangement joins TRBV30 to TRBJ1-6; maybe TRBD1 (6 bases). Material for sequencing was memory CD4+ T cells from blood. The clonotype comes from an adult in good health and CMV-seropositive. CDR3 residues: CAERTGSSYNSPLHF. As DNA, the CDR3 is TGTGCCGAACGAACAGGGAGCTCCTATAATTCACCCCTCCACTTT.